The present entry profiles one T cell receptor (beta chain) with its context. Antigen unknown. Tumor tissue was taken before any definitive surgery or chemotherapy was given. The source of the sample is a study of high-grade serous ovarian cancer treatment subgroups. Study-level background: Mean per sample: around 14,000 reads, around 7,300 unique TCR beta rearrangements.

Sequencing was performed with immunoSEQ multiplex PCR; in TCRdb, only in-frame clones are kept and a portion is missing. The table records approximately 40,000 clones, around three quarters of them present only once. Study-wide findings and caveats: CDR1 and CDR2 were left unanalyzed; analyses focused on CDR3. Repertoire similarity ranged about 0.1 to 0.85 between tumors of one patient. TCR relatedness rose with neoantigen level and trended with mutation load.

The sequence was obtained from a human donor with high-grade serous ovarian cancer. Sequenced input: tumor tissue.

CDR3 in amino acids: CASSLNPGGNEQFF. CDR3 nucleotide sequence: TGTGCCAGCAGCTTAAATCCTGGGGGTAATGAGCAGTTCTTC. The chain uses TRBV7-3 and TRBJ2-1; D may correspond to TRBD1 or TRBD2 (5 bases each). The V and J ends lost 1 base and 7 bases respectively, with 11 bases between them. Germline V gene data show CDR1 as SGHTA and CDR2 as FQGTGA. The CDR3 length is 14 residues.